Presented here are 21 T cell receptor beta chains from one specimen sequenced in a study of cytomegalovirus exposure and HLA in healthy donors. Vbeta (60) and Jbeta (13) primers were used in the PCR. Using immunoSEQ multiplex PCR, the repertoire was profiled, and TCRdb retains in-frame clones only, with some absent. The data show around 130,000 clones, more than 70% seen once. The material sequenced was PBMCs. The receptors were gathered from a woman aged 55 to 70 in good health and CMV-seronegative.

The V gene is TRBV6-5, the J gene TRBJ2-5; 7 bases fit TRBD2. The CDR3 is 14 residues long. Germline V gene data show CDR1 as MNHEY and CDR2 as SVGAGI. Trimming removed 6 bases from V and 5 bases from J; junction bases left unmatched: 9. CDR3 loop: CASSQRGGWETQYF. The CDR3 bases are TGTGCCAGCAGCCAGCGGGGAGGGTGGGAGACCCAGTACTTC.

For the CDR3, the DNA is TGTGCCAGCAGCTTAGCCTTCTCAAGAGGGCTAGCGGGAGGGTACGAGCAGTACTTC. Its translation: CASSLAFSRGLAGGYEQYF. This chain connects TRBV11-2 to TRBJ2-7, with 12 bases that match TRBD2. Looked up from germline, CDR1 is SGHAT and CDR2 is FQNNGV. The CDR3 runs to 19 residues. Unmatched junction bases numbered 14, after V lost 1 base and J lost 4 bases.

This clone was seen a few times. The chain carries TRBV5-4 and TRBJ1-1, with 8 positions matching TRBD1. CDR3 length equals 14 residues. V lost 5 bases, J lost 0 bases, and 3 bases stayed unmatched. CDR1 and CDR2 from the germline V gene are SGHNT and YYREEE (reference sequence). The CDR3 spells CASSWTGMNTEAFF. The CDR3, as DNA: TGTGCCAGCAGTTGGACAGGGATGAACACTGAAGCTTTCTTT.

This chain links TRBV5-1 with TRBJ1-1; 9 bases agree with TRBD1. V was pared by 4 bases and J by 3 bases, with 10 bases of the junction left unmatched. Germline CDR1 is SGHRS and CDR2 is YFSETQ. The CDR3 is made up of 16 amino acids. DNA for the CDR3: TGCGCCAGCAGCGACCCCACAGGGGGCTTAGACACTGAAGCTTTCTTT. Its translation: CASSDPTGGLDTEAFF.

The rearrangement links TRBV7-8 to TRBJ2-1, with 12 bases fitting TRBD2. The germline V gene encodes CDR1 SGHVS and CDR2 FQNEAQ. V shed 1 base and J 2 bases; nucleotides not matched to a gene: 9. This CDR3 is built from 19 residues. DNA for the CDR3: TGTGCCAGCAGCTTAGTAGTGGTTGGACTAGCGGGGACCTACAATGAGCAGTTCTTC. Encoded protein: CASSLVVVGLAGTYNEQFF. Full variable domain (missing parts from reference TRBV7-8 and TRBJ2-1): GAGVSQSPRYKVAKRGQDVALRCDPISGHVSLFWYQQALGQGPEFLTYFQNEAQLDKSGLPSDRFFAERPEGSVSTLKIQRTQQEDSAVYLCASSLVVVGLAGTYNEQFFGPGTRLTVL.

V gene TRBV9 combines with J gene TRBJ1-3; 7 positions match TRBD1. CDR1 and CDR2 (germline): SGDLS, YYNGEE. The CDR3 sequence is 17 residues long. J was trimmed by 0 bases and V by 3 bases; bases with no gene match: 9. The CDR3 DNA reads as TGTGCCAGCAGCGCGAACCCAGGGGGTTTCTCTGGAAACACCATATATTTT. Translating gives CASSANPGGFSGNTIYF.

CDR3 sequence: CASSLMGLAGGGGSYNEQFF. CDR3 bases: TGTGCCAGCAGCTTAATGGGACTAGCGGGGGGCGGTGGATCCTACAATGAGCAGTTCTTC. This sequence joins TRBV7-3 and TRBJ2-1; 15 nucleotides agree with TRBD2. The CDR3 runs 20 residues. J lost 1 base, V lost 1 base, and 8 bases had no gene match. Germline V gene sequence: CDR1 SGHTA, CDR2 FQGTGA.

The genes are TRBV2 and TRBJ1-1, with a possible D match to TRBD1 (5 bases). CDR3 length: 18 amino acids. Germline CDR1 SNHLY, CDR2 FYNNEI. V lost 3 bases and J 1 base, leaving 21 bases between the germline ends. The CDR3 DNA reads TGTGCCAGCAGTGACCCCCTCGGGGGGGGGACGAAGAACACTGAAGCTTTCTTT. Protein sequence: CASSDPLGGGTKNTEAFF.

The chain has TRBV28 and TRBJ1-2; a weak D match, TRBD1 (5 bases). Germline V CDR1 and CDR2: MDHEN, SYDVKM. The CDR3 is made up of 12 amino acids. Trimming took off 6 bases at V and 3 bases at J, with 8 bases between the two ends. CDR3 sequence reads: CASREQDYGYTF. In DNA, the CDR3 is TGTGCCAGCAGGGAACAGGACTATGGCTACACCTTC.

This clone was detected only a few times. This rearrangement joins TRBV7-3 to TRBJ1-2, with 9 bases matching TRBD1. The CDR3 is 12 residues long. The V segment lost 4 bases and the J segment 14 bases; nucleotides outside the gene matches: 8. Germline values: CDR1 SGHTA, CDR2 FQGTGA. CDR3 protein: CASSSPGQGKTF. The CDR3 bases are TGTGCCAGCAGCTCCCCTGGACAGGGGAAAACCTTC.

As to this clone: The junction departs from germline at one end; a sequencing error may be responsible. The chain employs TRBV6-5 and TRBJ1-1; 9 bases align to TRBD1. The CDR3 is 13 residues long. From germline, CDR1 is MNHEY and CDR2 SVGAGI. CDR3: CASRRDRAREALF. CDR3 sequence (DNA): TGTGCCAGCAGGAGGGACAGGGCCAGGGAAGCTCTCTTT.

The CDR3 bases are TGTGCCAGCAGCGGTCTTGGTGGGGCCCCAGATACGCAGTATTTT. Translation: CASSGLGGAPDTQYF. The chain is built from TRBV13 and TRBJ2-3; the D gene is possibly TRBD1 (5 bases). The CDR3 extends over 15 amino acids. Trimming cost V 5 bases and J 4 bases, with 16 bases left between them. CDR1 is PRHDT, CDR2 FYEKMQ, per germline (reference sequence).

The CDR3 nucleotides read TGTGCCAGCAGACCCGGACAGGGGACCCTGGCTTTCTTT. This gives the protein CASRPGQGTLAFF. The rearrangement links TRBV6-5 to TRBJ1-1, with 9 bases fitting TRBD1. The CDR3 spans 13 residues. Germline CDR1 MNHEY, CDR2 SVGAGI. With 6 bases clipped from V and 11 bases from J, the junction kept 10 bases outside the gene matches.

This chain uses TRBV9 with TRBJ2-3, with D hard to call. The V end lost 0 bases, the J end lost 1 base, and 12 bases lay between the germline ends. The CDR3 extends over 16 amino acids. In germline, CDR1 is SGDLS, CDR2 YYNGEE. The DNA of the CDR3 is TGTGCCAGCAGCGTAGGGTTGTGGCCTCGCACAGATACGCAGTATTTT. Its translation: CASSVGLWPRTDTQYF.

CDR3: CASSMTSGRQETQYF. In DNA, the CDR3 is TGTGCCAGTAGTATGACTAGCGGGAGGCAAGAGACCCAGTACTTC. The chain has TRBV19 and TRBJ2-5; 13 nucleotides line up with TRBD2. CDR1 is LNHDA and CDR2 is SQIVND in the germline V gene (reference sequence). The V gene end was trimmed by 3 bases and the J gene end by 2 bases; junction bases not matched to a gene: 0. This CDR3 has 15 amino acids.

The gene calls are TRBV10-3 and TRBJ2-1, with D perhaps TRBD2 (6 bases). This CDR3 spans 15 amino acids. Deletions cut 6 bases from V and 1 base from J, with 13 bases between. The V gene's germline CDR1 is ENHRY and CDR2 SYGVKD. In nucleotides, the CDR3 is TGTGCCATCAGGGTGGACGGGACTTCCTACAATGAGCAGTTCTTC. Its translation: CAIRVDGTSYNEQFF.

This chain connects TRBV29-1 to TRBJ2-7; 9 positions agree with TRBD1. Losses at the gene ends were 7 bases for V and 4 bases for J; bases not matched to a gene: 8. Germline CDR1 SQVTM, CDR2 ANQGSEA. This CDR3 comprises 13 residues. The CDR3 reads CSEKDRGQYEQYF. As DNA, the CDR3 is TGCAGCGAAAAGGACAGGGGTCAGTACGAGCAGTACTTC.

The chain is built from TRBV18 and TRBJ2-3, with D tentatively TRBD2 (6 bases). Per the germline V gene, CDR1 is KGHSH and CDR2 is LQKENI. V was pared by 3 bases and J by 6 bases, with 10 bases between. The CDR3 contains 13 residues. The DNA for the CDR3 is TGTGCCAGCTCACCCGGGACTCCGGATACGCAGTATTTT. This encodes CASSPGTPDTQYF.

Details on this clone: Within the sample, other DNA sequences also encode this same CDR3. The chain recombines TRBV5-4 with TRBJ2-3, with D possibly being TRBD2 (6 bases). Per germline, CDR1 SGHNT and CDR2 YYREEE (reference sequence). This CDR3 has 14 residues. Deletions cut 1 base from V and 4 bases from J, with 10 bases between. The CDR3 DNA reads TGTGCCAGCAGCTTGACTAGCATACCAGATACGCAGTATTTT. As protein: CASSLTSIPDTQYF.

This clone was observed a handful of times. The chain combines TRBV5-1 with TRBJ1-5, with D possibly being TRBD1 (5 bases). Germline CDR1 reads SGHRS; CDR2 reads YFSETQ. CDR3 length equals 15 residues. The V gene lost 2 bases and the J gene lost 0 bases, with 9 bases spanning the gap. The DNA for the CDR3 is TGCGCCAGCAGCTTTGGGGCAGATAGCAATCAGCCCCAGCATTTT. Amino acids: CASSFGADSNQPQHF.

V gene TRBV5-1 combines with J gene TRBJ2-3, with 7 bases matching TRBD1. The CDR3 runs 16 residues. CDR1 SGHRS and CDR2 YFSETQ come from the germline V gene. Trimming took 4 bases from V and 6 from J; bases not matched to a gene: 14. The CDR3 nucleotides are TGCGCCAGCAGCACAGGGGACCCCGCGAAGTTTGATACGCAGTATTTT. Translation: CASSTGDPAKFDTQYF.